This T cell receptor (beta chain) was sequenced for a study of T cell responses to AZD1222 COVID-19 vaccine. Assay used: immunoSEQ multiplex PCR; TCRdb lists only in-frame clones, some missing. The table includes 180,000 or so clones, roughly 88% detected once. Overall study results and limits: Compared with day 0, the breadth and depth of the Spike-specific TCR repertoire rose significantly after two doses of AZD1222. It should be noted that donors were predominantly white British and more often female, and clonal diversity was possibly underestimated. Of the AZD1222 recipients, only five or six were seropositive at baseline.

CDR3 length: 15 amino acids. The V end lost 0 bases, the J end lost 2 bases, and 8 bases lay between the germline ends. Germline-derived CDR1 and CDR2 are LGHNA and YSLEER. Note on this clone: Its target is not known.

The chain is built from TRBV4-3 and TRBJ1-5, with D uncertain. The sequences come from peripheral blood, collected on day 0 of AZD1222 vaccination. This TCR was recovered from an adult in good health. CDR3 coding DNA: TGCGCCAGCAGCCAAGAGAGCATGGGCAATCAGCCCCAGCATTTT. Amino acid sequence: CASSQESMGNQPQHF.